The next 18 T cell receptor beta chains were all read from a single sample in a study of identical twins (dated by TCRdb to 2016 to 2018). Preparation of the library involved 5' RACE. Sequencing instrument: Illumina HiSeq 2000. The public reads were quality trimmed at Q25 with fastp and then assembled into clones with MiXCR by TCRdb, keeping productive beta chains. CDR3 protein sequences are deduplicated, and each keeps its most common genes and DNA. Recorded for this sample are a few hundred thousand distinct CDR3 sequences; approximately 17% of them occurred a single time. The ten largest clones represent about 12% of the sample. Sequences were obtained from naive T cells sorted from blood. This specimen's cell subset or site label, per the study, means: cells isolated with a human naive T-cell isolation kit. The source is a man aged 45-60 years in good health.

As for this clonotype: Germline is not matched at one junction end, which may reflect a read error. V is TRBV6-5 and J is TRBJ1-1; D remains unclear. CDR3 size: 17 residues. Germline CDR1 MNHEY, CDR2 SVGAGI. CDR3 residues: CASSYSSFSGRNPEAFF. CDR3 coding DNA: TGTGCCAGCAGTTACTCATCATTTTCGGGGAGGAACCCTGAAGCTTTCTTT.

CDR3 residues: CASSIRLAVTYEQYF. In DNA, the CDR3 is TGTGCCAGTAGTATTCGGCTAGCGGTAACCTACGAGCAGTACTTC. V gene TRBV19 combines with J gene TRBJ2-7; 7 bases are a match to TRBD2. The germline V gene encodes CDR1 LNHDA and CDR2 SQIVND (reference sequence). V gave up 3 bases and J gave up 2 bases; unmatched junction bases: 7. The CDR3 has 15 residues.

The chain joins TRBV29-1 to TRBJ1-1, with D unclear. The CDR3 is 13 residues long. V was pared by 5 bases and J by 1 base, with 11 bases between. Germline V gene data show CDR1 as SQVTM and CDR2 as ANQGSEA. CDR3 sequence: CSVTEKRNTEAFF. CDR3 bases: TGCAGCGTTACAGAGAAGCGGAACACTGAAGCTTTCTTT. The variable domain in full, with the rest retrieved from reference TRBV29-1 and TRBJ1-1, is SAVISQKPSRDICQRGTSLTIQCQVDSQVTMMFWYRQQPGQSLTLIATANQGSEATYESGFVIDKFPISRPNLTFSTLTVSNMSPEDSSIYLCSVTEKRNTEAFFGQGTRLTVV.

This clonotype was observed many times. The chain is built from TRBV14 and TRBJ2-4; D uncertain. V shed 0 bases and J shed 0 bases, with 9 bases lying between them. This CDR3 comprises 16 residues. Germline V gene lookup returns CDR1 SGHDN and CDR2 FVKESK. CDR3 sequence reads: CASSQDLGIAKNIQYF. The CDR3 DNA reads TGTGCCAGCAGCCAAGATTTAGGGATAGCCAAAAACATTCAGTACTTC.

This clonotype was seen more than once but under ten times. CDR3 sequence: CASSRAQGSKNTEAFF. CDR3 DNA sequence: TGCGCCAGCAGCCGAGCACAGGGATCTAAGAACACTGAAGCTTTCTTT. This sequence joins TRBV4-1 and TRBJ1-1; a weak D match, TRBD1 (6 bases). The germline V and J ends were trimmed by 4 bases and 1 base, with 16 bases remaining between them. The CDR3 consists of 16 residues. Germline V gene data show CDR1 as MGHRA and CDR2 as YSYEKL.

A remark on this clonotype: Given a much more abundant clone one base away, this may be a read error. The V and J genes are TRBV9 and TRBJ2-7; TRBD2 aligns across 9 bases. Germline V gives CDR1 SGDLS, CDR2 YYNGEE. The CDR3 extends over 13 amino acids. CDR3 amino acids: CASTSGLAGERYF. CDR3 nucleotide sequence: TGTGCCAGCACCTCGGGACTAGCCGGCGAGCGGTACTTC.

This clonotype was recorded at least ten times. One end of the junction is discordant with germline, which a read error may explain. This chain connects TRBV20-1 to TRBJ2-7; D gene uncertain. The CDR3 runs to 14 residues. Germline assignment: CDR1 DFQATT and CDR2 SNEGSKA (reference sequence). The CDR3 loop is CSAGERYPTYEQYF. In DNA, the CDR3 is TGCAGTGCTGGAGAGAGGTATCCCACCTACGAGCAGTACTTC.

This clonotype was counted ten times or more. V usage is TRBV20-1 and J usage is TRBJ2-4, with D hard to call. Trimming pared 7 bases from V and 5 bases from J, leaving 15 bases between. The V gene's germline CDR1 is DFQATT and CDR2 SNEGSKA (reference sequence). This CDR3 is 13 amino acids long. CDR3 coding DNA: TGCAGTGTTGAAGGGCAAGGACAAAACATTCAGTACTTC. Protein: CSVEGQGQNIQYF.

This chain links TRBV4-1 with TRBJ2-4; 11 bases align to TRBD2. Trimming removed 0 bases from V and 5 bases from J; junction bases left unmatched: 15. The CDR3 has 20 amino acids. CDR1 is MGHRA, CDR2 YSYEKL, per germline. Here the CDR3 reads CASSQDRVAGGPRSENIQYF. The CDR3 bases are TGCGCCAGCAGCCAAGATAGGGTAGCGGGGGGGCCTCGTAGCGAAAACATTCAGTACTTC.

The chain combines TRBV2 with TRBJ1-3, with D unresolved. The CDR3 has 15 amino acids. Germline CDR1 reads SNHLY; CDR2 reads FYNNEI. Trimming pared 6 bases from V and 0 bases from J, leaving 12 bases between. The CDR3 sequence: CASSHDLVSGNTIYF. CDR3 DNA sequence: TGTGCCAGCAGCCACGACCTTGTCTCTGGAAACACCATATATTTT.

This chain connects TRBV11-2 to TRBJ2-7, with D perhaps matching TRBD1 or TRBD2 (5 bases each). Trimming pared 5 bases from V and 1 base from J, leaving 18 bases between. The CDR3 contains 16 residues. Germline V lookup: CDR1 SGHAT, CDR2 FQNNGV. DNA of the CDR3: TGTGCCAGCAGCCGCACCCCCGGGACGGGATCCTACGAGCAGTACTTC. Translating gives CASSRTPGTGSYEQYF.

This clonotype was counted only a few times. The CDR3 region is CASSYSSSSAPYEQYF. CDR3 bases: TGTGCCAGCAGTTACTCCTCTTCTAGCGCACCCTACGAGCAGTACTTC. This sequence joins TRBV6-5 and TRBJ2-7; D perhaps matches TRBD2 (6 bases). CDR1 and CDR2 (germline): MNHEY, SVGAGI. The CDR3 extends over 16 amino acids. V was shortened by 0 bases and J by 2 bases, with 14 bases between the two germline ends.

This clonotype was recorded a few times. V gene TRBV4-3 combines with J gene TRBJ2-4; D uncertain. Germline V gene lookup returns CDR1 LGHNA and CDR2 YSLEER. V gave up 0 bases and J gave up 6 bases, with 15 bases separating them. CDR3 length: 16 amino acids. CDR3 nucleotide sequence: TGCGCCAGCAGCCAAGAAGGGTTGATCGGTGGAAACATTCAGTACTTC. It codes for CASSQEGLIGGNIQYF.

The chain links TRBV9 to TRBJ1-2, with 7 positions matching TRBD1. There are 16 residues in the CDR3. Germline CDR1 SGDLS, CDR2 YYNGEE. The V and J ends lost 0 bases and 4 bases, in that order; junction bases with no gene match: 9. The CDR3 nucleotides are TGTGCCAGCAGCGTAGCCGGAACAGGGGCAGGCTATGGCTACACCTTC. Translating gives CASSVAGTGAGYGYTF.

The V gene is TRBV4-2, the J gene TRBJ1-1, with a weak D call TRBD1 (5 bases). The CDR3 is made up of 12 amino acids. V lost 1 base, J lost 7 bases, and 7 bases lay in between. Germline CDR1 and CDR2: LGHNA and YNFKEQ. Here the CDR3 reads CASSQAGFEAFF. CDR3 sequence (DNA): TGTGCCAGCAGCCAAGCAGGGTTTGAAGCTTTCTTT.

The J gene is TRBJ2-5, the V gene TRBV11-2; 7 positions agree with TRBD1. In germline, CDR1 is SGHAT, CDR2 FQNNGV. The V gene end was trimmed by 2 bases and the J gene end by 4 bases; junction bases not matched to a gene: 4. The length of the CDR3 is 14 residues. The CDR3 DNA reads TGTGCCAGCAGCTTACAGACAGGGAGAGAGACCCAGTACTTC. Translating gives CASSLQTGRETQYF.

V usage is TRBV7-2 and J usage is TRBJ2-7, with TRBD1 identical over 8 bases. The germline CDR1 and CDR2 sequences are SGHTA and FQGNSA. The CDR3 extends over 13 amino acids. The ends lost 4 bases at V and 7 bases at J; junction bases unmatched: 6. CDR3 nucleotide sequence: TGTGCCAGCAGCTCCCGACAGGGGTGGGAGCAGTACTTC. It codes for CASSSRQGWEQYF.

V usage is TRBV5-5 and J usage is TRBJ2-5; TRBD2 might be the D (5 bases). V was cut by 5 bases and J by 4 bases, with 18 bases left in between. Germline lookup yields CDR1 SGHKS and CDR2 YYEKEE (reference sequence). The CDR3 covers 15 residues. CDR3: CASSLSVGDVETQYF. As DNA, the CDR3 is TGTGCCAGCAGTCTTTCGGTGGGAGACGTAGAGACCCAGTACTTC.